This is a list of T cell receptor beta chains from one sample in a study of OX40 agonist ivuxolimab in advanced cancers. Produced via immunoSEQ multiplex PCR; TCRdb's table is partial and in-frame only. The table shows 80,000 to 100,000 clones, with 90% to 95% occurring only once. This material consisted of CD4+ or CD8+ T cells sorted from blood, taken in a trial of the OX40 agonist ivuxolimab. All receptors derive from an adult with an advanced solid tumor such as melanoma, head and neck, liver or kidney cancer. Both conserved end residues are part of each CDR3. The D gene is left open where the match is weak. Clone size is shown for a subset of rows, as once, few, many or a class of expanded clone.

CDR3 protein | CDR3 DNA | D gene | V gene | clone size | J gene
CASNPGPWGSYYGYTF | TGTGCCAGCAACCCGGGACCTTGGGGTTCCTACTATGGCTACACCTTC | NA | TRBV6-4 | NA | TRBJ1-2
CASSEVGVLAFF | TGTGCCAGCAGTGAAGTGGGGGTGTTGGCTTTCTTT | NA | TRBV6-5 | NA | TRBJ1-1
CASDLNTGPIEAFF | TGTGCCAGCGACTTAAATACCGGACCGATTGAAGCTTTCTTT | NA | TRBV7-6 | NA | TRBJ1-1
CSAETWDYGNTIYF | TGCAGCGCCGAGACATGGGACTATGGAAACACCATATATTTT | NA | TRBV29-1 | few | TRBJ1-3
CASSIGPWQDYGYTF | TGTGCCAGTAGTATAGGCCCGTGGCAGGACTATGGCTACACCTTC | NA | TRBV19 | NA | TRBJ1-2
CAWRRGQGNQPQHF | TGTGCCTGGAGACGGGGACAGGGGAATCAGCCCCAGCATTTT | TRBD1 | TRBV30 | NA | TRBJ1-5
CASSQDWGGQFF | TGCGCCAGCAGCCAAGACTGGGGCGGGCAGTTCTTC | NA | TRBV4-1 | NA | TRBJ2-1
CASSTGTVRQETQYF | TGTGCCAGCAGCACCGGGACAGTCAGACAAGAGACCCAGTACTTC | TRBD1 | TRBV7-8 | NA | TRBJ2-5
CASSPLRGTYNEQFF | TGTGCCAGCAGTCCCCTTCGGGGAACCTACAATGAGCAGTTCTTC | NA | TRBV6-1 | NA | TRBJ2-1
CASSTETGGELFF | TGTGCCAGTAGTACTGAGACAGGCGGGGAGCTGTTTTTT | NA | TRBV19 | NA | TRBJ2-2
CASSPRLADYEQYF | TGTGCCAGCAGCCCTAGACTAGCAGACTACGAGCAGTACTTC | TRBD2 | TRBV7-3 | NA | TRBJ2-7
CASNGQGLDTQYF | TGTGCCAGCAACGGACAGGGGTTAGATACGCAGTATTTT | TRBD1 | TRBV2 | few | TRBJ2-3
CSVLGAWTEAFF | TGCAGCGTTCTGGGGGCCTGGACTGAAGCTTTCTTT | NA | TRBV29-1 | NA | TRBJ1-1
CASSEGPGFNTIYF | TGTGCCAGCAGCGAAGGGCCAGGGTTCAACACCATATATTTT | NA | TRBV11-2 | NA | TRBJ1-3
CASSLGVNSPLHF | TGTGCCAGCAGCTTAGGGGTGAATTCACCCCTCCACTTT | NA | TRBV7-6 | NA | TRBJ1-6